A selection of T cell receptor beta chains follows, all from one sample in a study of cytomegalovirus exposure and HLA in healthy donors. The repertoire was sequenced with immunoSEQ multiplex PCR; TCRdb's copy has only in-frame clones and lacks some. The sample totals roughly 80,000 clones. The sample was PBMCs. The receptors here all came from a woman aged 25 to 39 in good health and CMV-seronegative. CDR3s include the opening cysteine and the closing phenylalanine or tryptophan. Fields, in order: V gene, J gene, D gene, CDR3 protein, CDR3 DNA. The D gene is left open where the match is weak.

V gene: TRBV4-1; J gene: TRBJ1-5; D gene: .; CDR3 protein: CASSSGNSNQPQHF; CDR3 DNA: TGCGCCAGCAGCTCCGGGAATAGCAATCAGCCCCAGCATTTT
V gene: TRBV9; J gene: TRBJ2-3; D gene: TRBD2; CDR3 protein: CASSVAGLADSTDTQYF; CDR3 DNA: TGTGCCAGCAGCGTAGCGGGACTAGCGGATAGCACAGATACGCAGTATTTT
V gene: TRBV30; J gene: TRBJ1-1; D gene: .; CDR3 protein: CACHPGGLTEAFF; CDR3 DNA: TGTGCCTGCCACCCCGGGGGTTTGACTGAAGCTTTCTTT
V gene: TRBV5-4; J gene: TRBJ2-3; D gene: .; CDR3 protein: CASSLAGGTDTQYF; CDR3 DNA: TGTGCCAGCAGCTTGGCAGGGGGCACAGATACGCAGTATTTT
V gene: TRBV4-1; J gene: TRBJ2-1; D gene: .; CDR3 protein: CASSQDRGPYNEQFF; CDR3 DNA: TGCGCCAGCAGCCAAGACAGGGGACCTTACAATGAGCAGTTCTTC
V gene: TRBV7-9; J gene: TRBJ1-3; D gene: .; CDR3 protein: CASSFVSSGNTIYF; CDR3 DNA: TGTGCCAGCAGCTTTGTGTCTTCTGGAAACACCATATATTTT
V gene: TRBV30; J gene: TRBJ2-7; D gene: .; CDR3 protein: CAWSVRGRGASEQYF; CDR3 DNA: TGTGCCTGGAGTGTTAGGGGGAGAGGAGCTTCCGAGCAGTACTTC
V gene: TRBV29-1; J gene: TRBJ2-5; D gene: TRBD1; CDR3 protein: CSVTGGEGETQYF; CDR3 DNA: TGCAGCGTTACAGGGGGCGAAGGAGAGACCCAGTACTTC
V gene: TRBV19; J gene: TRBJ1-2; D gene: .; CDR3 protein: CASSKTGDYGYTF; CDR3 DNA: TGTGCCAGTAGTAAGACAGGAGACTATGGCTACACCTTC
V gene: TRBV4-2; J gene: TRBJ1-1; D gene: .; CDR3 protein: CASSQDTGTEAFF; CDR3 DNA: TGTGCCAGCAGCCAAGATACAGGAACTGAAGCTTTCTTT
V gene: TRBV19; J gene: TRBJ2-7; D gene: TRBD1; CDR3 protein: CASSKGTGRSYEQYF; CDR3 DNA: TGTGCCAGTAGTAAAGGGACAGGGCGGTCCTACGAGCAGTACTTC
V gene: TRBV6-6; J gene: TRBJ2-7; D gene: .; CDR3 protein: CASSYSIASSGEQYF; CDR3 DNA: TGTGCCAGCAGTTACTCGATCGCGAGTTCGGGGGAGCAGTACTTC
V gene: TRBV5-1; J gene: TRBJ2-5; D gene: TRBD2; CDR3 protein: CASTSGTSAETQYF; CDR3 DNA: TGCGCCAGCACCTCCGGGACTAGCGCAGAGACCCAGTACTTC
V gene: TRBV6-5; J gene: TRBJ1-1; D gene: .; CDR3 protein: CASRNEGAYGTEAFF; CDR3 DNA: TGTGCCAGCAGAAACGAAGGGGCTTACGGCACTGAAGCTTTCTTT
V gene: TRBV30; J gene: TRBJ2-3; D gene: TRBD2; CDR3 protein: CAWNGAGVADTQYF; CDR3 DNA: TGTGCCTGGAATGGGGCGGGGGTGGCTGATACGCAGTATTTT
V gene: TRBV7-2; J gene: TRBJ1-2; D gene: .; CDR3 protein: CASSLVTGNYGYTF; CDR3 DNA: TGTGCCAGCAGCTTAGTGACAGGAAACTATGGCTACACCTTC
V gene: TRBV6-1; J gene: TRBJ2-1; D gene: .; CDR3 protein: CASSGATKSYNEQFF; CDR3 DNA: TGTGCCAGCAGTGGGGCTACAAAATCGTACAATGAGCAGTTCTTC
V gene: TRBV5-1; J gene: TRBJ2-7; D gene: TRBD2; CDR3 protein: CASSLEASGRGQQYF; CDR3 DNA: TGCGCCAGCAGCTTGGAGGCTAGCGGGAGAGGCCAGCAGTACTTC
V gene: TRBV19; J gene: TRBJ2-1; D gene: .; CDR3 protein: CASSINNYNEQFF; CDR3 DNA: TGTGCCAGTAGTATCAACAACTACAATGAGCAGTTCTTC
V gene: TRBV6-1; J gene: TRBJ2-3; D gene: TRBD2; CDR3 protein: CASRSSGIAYF; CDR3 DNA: TGTGCCAGCAGATCTAGCGGGATAGCGTATTTT
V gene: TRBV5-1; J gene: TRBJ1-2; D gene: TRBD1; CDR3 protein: CASSLNVGTGSGYTF; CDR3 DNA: TGCGCCAGCAGCTTAAATGTCGGGACAGGGTCGGGCTACACCTTC
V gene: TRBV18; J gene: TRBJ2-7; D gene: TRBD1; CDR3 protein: CASSPGTGSAYEQYF; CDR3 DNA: TGTGCCAGCTCACCAGGGACAGGGAGCGCCTACGAGCAGTACTTC
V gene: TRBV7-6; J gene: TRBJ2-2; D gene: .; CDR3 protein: CASSLGLEIRNTGELFF; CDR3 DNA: TGTGCCAGCAGCTTAGGTCTAGAGATTAGGAACACCGGGGAGCTGTTTTTT
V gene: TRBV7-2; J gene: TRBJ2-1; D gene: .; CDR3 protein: CASSSEGRGYNEQFF; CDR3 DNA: TGTGCCAGCAGCTCCGAGGGTCGGGGGTACAATGAGCAGTTCTTC
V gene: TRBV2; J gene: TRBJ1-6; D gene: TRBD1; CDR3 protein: CASSERDSDSPLHF; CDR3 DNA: TGTGCCAGCAGTGAGAGGGACAGTGATTCACCCCTCCACTTT
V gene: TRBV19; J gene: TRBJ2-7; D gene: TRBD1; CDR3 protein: CASRPGQGPSYEQYF; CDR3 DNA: TGTGCCAGTAGACCCGGACAGGGGCCTTCCTACGAGCAGTACTTC
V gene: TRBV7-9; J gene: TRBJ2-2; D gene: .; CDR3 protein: CASSLLSIGELFF; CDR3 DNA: TGTGCCAGCAGCTTACTTAGTATCGGGGAGCTGTTTTTT
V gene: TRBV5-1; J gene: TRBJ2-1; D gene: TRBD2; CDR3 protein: CASSLGGRASYNEQFF; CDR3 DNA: TGCGCCAGCTCCCTCGGCGGGAGGGCCTCCTACAATGAGCAGTTCTTC
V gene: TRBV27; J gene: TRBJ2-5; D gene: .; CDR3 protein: CASSPLLSGQGKTQYF; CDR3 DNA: TGTGCCAGCAGTCCCCTCCTGAGTGGACAAGGGAAGACCCAGTACTTC
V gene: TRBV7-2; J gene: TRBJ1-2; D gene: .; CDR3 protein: CASSRTDSLYGYTF; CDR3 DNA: TGTGCCAGCAGCCGCACGGACAGTCTCTATGGCTACACCTTC
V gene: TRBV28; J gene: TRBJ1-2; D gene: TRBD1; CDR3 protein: CASRGQINYGYTF; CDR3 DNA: TGTGCCAGCAGGGGACAGATTAACTATGGCTACACCTTC
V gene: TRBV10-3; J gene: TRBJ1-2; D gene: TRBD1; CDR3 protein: CATKETDRDGYTF; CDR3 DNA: TGTGCCACCAAGGAAACCGACAGGGATGGCTACACCTTC
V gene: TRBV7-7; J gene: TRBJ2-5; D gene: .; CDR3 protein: CASSSSGLQETQYF; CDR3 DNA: TGTGCTAGCAGCTCTTCGGGGTTGCAAGAGACCCAGTACTTC
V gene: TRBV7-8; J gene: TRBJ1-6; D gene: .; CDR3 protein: CASSLGATGSHSPLHF; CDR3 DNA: TGTGCCAGCAGCTTAGGGGCTACAGGGTCCCATTCACCCCTCCACTTT
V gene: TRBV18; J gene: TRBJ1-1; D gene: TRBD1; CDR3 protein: CASSRLPGQGGMNTEAFF; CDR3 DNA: TGTGCCAGCTCACGACTGCCGGGACAGGGGGGCATGAACACTGAAGCTTTCTTT
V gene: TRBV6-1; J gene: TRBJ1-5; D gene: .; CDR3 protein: CASSEVSGGPQPQHF; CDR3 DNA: TGTGCCAGCAGTGAAGTTTCGGGGGGACCGCAGCCCCAGCATTTT
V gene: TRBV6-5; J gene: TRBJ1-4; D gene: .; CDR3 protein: CASSSQGREKLFF; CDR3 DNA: TGTGCCAGCAGTTCACAGGGACGGGAAAAACTGTTTTTT
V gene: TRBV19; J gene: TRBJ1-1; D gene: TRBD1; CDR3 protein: CASSIDPTGSTMNTEAFF; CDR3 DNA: TGTGCCAGTAGTATAGATCCGACAGGGTCCACAATGAACACTGAAGCTTTCTTT
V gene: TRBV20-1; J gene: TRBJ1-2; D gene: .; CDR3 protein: CSARTGYGYTF; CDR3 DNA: TGCAGTGCACGCACAGGGTATGGCTACACCTTC